This T cell receptor beta chain is from a study of PD-1 blockade in classical Hodgkin lymphoma. Repertoires were generated with immunoSEQ multiplex PCR, while TCRdb's copy carries only in-frame clones and drops some. Of about 150,000 clones in the sample, approximately 80% are singletons; the top ten hold roughly 10%. Each and every patient relapsed after autologous stem cell transplantation, and patients got differing brentuximab vedotin exposure. Points from the study as a whole: Nivolumab starters within 1 year of ASCT were excluded.

Details on this clone: What it binds is unknown.

Per the germline V gene, CDR1 is SGHVS and CDR2 is FNYEAQ. Trimming removed 5 bases from V and 4 bases from J; junction bases left unmatched: 4. CDR3 length: 15 amino acids. The specimen comprised peripheral blood mononuclear cells (PBMCs), sampled before the second cycle of nivolumab. This sequence joins TRBV7-6 and TRBJ2-7; 14 positions agree with TRBD2. This clonotype was obtained from a human donor with classical Hodgkin lymphoma. The CDR3: CASSKGLAGVYEQYF. The DNA of the CDR3 is TGTGCCAGCAGCAAGGGACTAGCGGGAGTTTACGAGCAGTACTTC.